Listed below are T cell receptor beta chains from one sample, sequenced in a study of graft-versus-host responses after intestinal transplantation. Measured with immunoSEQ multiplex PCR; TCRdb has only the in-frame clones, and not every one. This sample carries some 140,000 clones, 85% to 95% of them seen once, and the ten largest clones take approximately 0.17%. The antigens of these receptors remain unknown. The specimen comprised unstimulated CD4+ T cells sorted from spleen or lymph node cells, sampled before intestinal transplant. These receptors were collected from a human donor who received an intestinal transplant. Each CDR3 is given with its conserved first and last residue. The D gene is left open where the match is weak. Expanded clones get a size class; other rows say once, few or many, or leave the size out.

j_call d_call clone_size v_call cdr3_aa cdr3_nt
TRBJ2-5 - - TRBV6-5 CASGERVGMKETQYF TGTGCCAGTGGGGAGCGCGTTGGGATGAAGGAGACCCAGTACTTC
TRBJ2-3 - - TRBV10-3 CAISADSQGDTQYF TGTGCCATCAGTGCGGACAGCCAGGGAGATACGCAGTATTTT
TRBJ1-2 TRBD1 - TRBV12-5 CASGLSGGGYGYTF TGTGCTAGTGGTTTGTCAGGGGGAGGTTATGGCTACACCTTC
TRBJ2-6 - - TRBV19 CASSIQGNAGANVLTF TGTGCCAGTAGTATACAGGGGAACGCTGGGGCCAACGTCCTGACTTTC
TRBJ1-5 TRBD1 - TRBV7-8 CASSWDSLNQPQHF TGTGCCAGCAGCTGGGACAGTTTAAATCAGCCCCAGCATTTT
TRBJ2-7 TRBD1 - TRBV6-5 CASRPGTGWYEQYF TGTGCCAGCAGACCCGGGACAGGGTGGTACGAGCAGTACTTC
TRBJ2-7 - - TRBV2 CAGALAQSYEQYF TGTGCCGGCGCGCTAGCGCAATCCTACGAGCAGTACTTC
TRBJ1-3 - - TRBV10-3 CAISGGIHSGNTIYF TGTGCCATCAGTGGCGGGATACATTCTGGAAACACCATATATTTT
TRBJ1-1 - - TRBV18 CASSPRGSNTEAFF TGTGCCAGCTCACCAAGGGGTTCGAACACTGAAGCTTTCTTT
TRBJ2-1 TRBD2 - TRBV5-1 CASSLFSSGVLNEQFF TGCGCCAGCAGCTTGTTTTCTAGCGGGGTGCTCAATGAGCAGTTCTTC
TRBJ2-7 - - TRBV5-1 CASSLASSTYEQYF TGCGCCAGCAGCTTGGCCAGTTCTACCTACGAGCAGTACTTC
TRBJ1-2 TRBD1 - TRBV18 CASSPGQGNYGYTF TGTGCCAGCTCACCCGGACAGGGGAACTATGGCTACACCTTC
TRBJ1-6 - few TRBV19 CASKRGAAPINNSPLHF TGTGCCAGTAAGCGAGGGGCCGCCCCCATTAATAATTCACCCCTCCACTTT
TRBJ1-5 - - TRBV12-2 CASRLAVSRPQPQHF TGTGCAAGTCGCTTAGCGGTCTCCCGTCCCCAGCCCCAGCATTTT
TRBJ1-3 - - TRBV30 CAWSPTYSGNTIYF TGTGCCTGGAGTCCTACATACTCTGGAAACACCATATATTTT
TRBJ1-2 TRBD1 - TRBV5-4 CASSFFQGARYGYTF TGTGCCAGCAGCTTTTTCCAGGGGGCAAGGTATGGCTACACCTTC
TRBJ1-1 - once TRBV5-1 CASSPISGALNTEAFF TGCGCCAGCAGCCCAATTTCAGGGGCGTTGAACACTGAAGCTTTCTTT
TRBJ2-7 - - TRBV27 CASSSNPQGRGSYEQYF TGTGCCAGCAGTTCTAATCCACAGGGCCGGGGGTCCTACGAGCAGTACTTC
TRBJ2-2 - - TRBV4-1 CASSLRTVETGELFF TGCGCCAGCAGCCTTAGGACAGTGGAGACCGGGGAGCTGTTTTTT
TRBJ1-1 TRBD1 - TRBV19 CASSILGQGGTEAFF TGTGCCAGTAGTATACTAGGACAGGGAGGGACTGAAGCTTTCTTT
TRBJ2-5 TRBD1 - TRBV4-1 CASSQEGDRVETQYF TGCGCCAGCAGCCAAGAGGGAGACAGGGTCGAGACCCAGTACTTC
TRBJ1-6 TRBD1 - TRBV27 CASSLGDRFSNSPLHF TGTGCCAGCAGTTTGGGGGACAGGTTTTCGAATTCACCCCTCCACTTT
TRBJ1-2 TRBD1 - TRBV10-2 CASGWDRADGYTF TGCGCCAGCGGATGGGACAGGGCGGATGGCTACACCTTC
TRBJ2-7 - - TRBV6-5 CASSDRFEQYF TGTGCCAGCAGTGACCGCTTCGAGCAGTACTTC
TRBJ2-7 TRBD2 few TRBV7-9 CASSRSGVDEQYF TGTGCCAGCAGCCGGAGCGGGGTGGACGAGCAGTACTTC
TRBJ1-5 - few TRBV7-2 CASSFGRGQPQHF TGTGCCAGCAGCTTCGGGCGAGGTCAGCCCCAGCATTTT
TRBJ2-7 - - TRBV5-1 CASSLGQVSYEQYF TGCGCCAGCAGCTTGGGACAGGTCTCCTACGAGCAGTACTTC
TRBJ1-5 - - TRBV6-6 CASSYGNQPQHF TGTGCCAGCAGTTATGGTAATCAGCCCCAGCATTTT
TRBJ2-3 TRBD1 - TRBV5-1 CASSLGDRESTQYF TGCGCCAGCAGCTTGGGGGACAGGGAGTCAACGCAGTATTTT
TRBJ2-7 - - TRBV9 CASRQDVRGGEQYF TGTGCCAGCAGGCAAGACGTCAGGGGAGGCGAGCAGTACTTC
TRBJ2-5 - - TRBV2 CASKEDNQETQYF TGTGCCAGCAAGGAAGACAACCAAGAGACCCAGTACTTC